This T cell receptor beta chain was profiled in a study of cytomegalovirus exposure and HLA in healthy donors. It was with 60 Vbeta and 13 Jbeta primers that the PCR ran. Profiled with immunoSEQ multiplex PCR; TCRdb holds only in-frame clones, not every one. This sample has approximately 290,000 clones, with about 80% found just once. Germline CDR1 MDHEN, CDR2 SYDVKM. V dropped 2 bases and J dropped 8; count of bases not matched to a gene: 8. The CDR3 covers 16 residues. The sequenced sample was PBMCs. The chain links TRBV28 to TRBJ2-1; 11 positions match TRBD1. The receptor comes from a girl aged 2-10 years in good health and CMV-seronegative. CDR3 nucleotides: TGTGCCAGCAGTTTACCCGCGGACAGGGGGCGGGATGAGCAGTTCTTC. It translates to CASSLPADRGRDEQFF.